This TCR beta chain was identified in a study of cytomegalovirus exposure and HLA in healthy donors. The study, taken as a whole, reports: When the data were analyzed later, several of the most significant clusters appeared to be linked to common viral pathogens.

The PCR had 60 Vbeta and 13 Jbeta primers. Sequencing was performed with immunoSEQ multiplex PCR; in TCRdb, only in-frame clones are kept and a portion is missing. The sample contains about 110,000 clones, 70% to 85% of which appear only once. Germline V gives CDR1 SGDLS, CDR2 YYNGEE. The CDR3 runs 16 residues. V trimming: 1 base; J trimming: 3 bases; junction bases outside the gene matches: 7. As for this clone: Its antigen is currently unknown.

Sequencing was done on a sample of PBMCs. V gene TRBV9 combines with J gene TRBJ2-3; the match to TRBD2 covers 8 bases. This TCR came from a woman between 40 and 55 years old in good health and CMV-seropositive. The CDR3 sequence: CASSVSGGGWTDTQYF. The CDR3 coding sequence is TGTGCCAGCAGCGTATCCGGCGGGGGGTGGACAGATACGCAGTATTTT. The complete variable domain, with remaining parts taken from reference TRBV9 and TRBJ2-3, reads DSGVTQTPKHLITATGQRVTLRCSPRSGDLSVYWYQQSLDQGLQFLIQYYNGEERAKGNILERFSAQQFPDLHSELNLSSLELGDSALYFCASSVSGGGWTDTQYFGPGTRLTVL.